This T cell receptor beta chain comes out of a study of blood T cell repertoires in COVID-19. Measured with immunoSEQ multiplex PCR; TCRdb has only the in-frame clones, and not every one. The sample shows roughly 130,000 clones, approximately 82% of them seen only once. Per the germline V gene, CDR1 is MNHEY and CDR2 is SMNVEV (reference sequence). The CDR3 runs to 12 residues. The V gene lost 2 bases and the J gene lost 9 bases, with 5 bases spanning the gap. The chain joins TRBV27 to TRBJ1-6; no clear D. The sequence was collected from a man aged 35 to 55 with active or convalescent COVID-19. The sample consisted of peripheral blood. The CDR3 DNA is TGTGCCAGCAGTTTAGGCCGTTCACCCCTCCACTTT. Its protein product is CASSLGRSPLHF.